This TCR beta chain stems from a study of T cell clones after liver transplantation. Whole-study context: As an antigen-independent comparator, third-party-reactive TCRbeta sequences came from pre-transplant mixed lymphocyte reactions.

TCRdb's copy holds only in-frame clones and misses some; the assay was immunoSEQ multiplex PCR. The sample holds 75,000 to 95,000 clones, around four fifths seen once. Germline-derived CDR1 and CDR2 are SQVTM and ANQGSEA. This CDR3 contains 13 residues. V was shortened by 7 bases and J by 5 bases, with 17 bases between the two germline ends. The specimen was CD4+ T cells from blood, collected around 48 months after liver transplant. The V call is TRBV29-1, the J call TRBJ1-2, with a weak D call TRBD1 (5 bases). This TCR derives from a human patient who received a liver transplant. Some T cells may trace back to the graft donor. The chain's CDR3 is CSDPPIGTYGYTF. The CDR3 DNA is TGCAGCGATCCCCCGATTGGGACTTATGGCTACACCTTC.